This passage covers 20 T cell receptor beta chains from one sample sequenced in a study of blood T cells in healthy people across ages. With a J-beta primer mix and a sample-barcoded 5' primer, a second PCR ran roughly 7 to 11 cycles. TCRdb fed the 5' RACE reads into MiXCR, producing one record per CDR3 protein. This sample yields fewer than 900,000 distinct CDR3 sequences, of which 30% to 45% are seen a single time; 13% belongs to the top ten. The specimen was blood. These receptors were obtained from a man younger than 35 in good health.

V is TRBV12-3 or TRBV12-4 and J is TRBJ1-5; a weak D match, TRBD1 (5 bases). Trimming stripped 3 bases from V and 0 bases from J, with 12 bases between. The CDR3 covers 16 residues. The CDR3 coding sequence is TGTGCCAGCAGTTTGTGGGGCAGGGATAGCAATCAGCCCCAGCATTTT. This gives the protein CASSLWGRDSNQPQHF.

The CDR3 DNA reads TGTGCCAGCTGTCGGGGGGCATCCCCAAACATTCAGTACTTC. Protein product: CASCRGASPNIQYF. This chain joins TRBV12-3 or TRBV12-4 and TRBJ2-4; possibly TRBD2 for D (7 bases). The V end was cut by 8 bases, the J end by 6 bases, with 17 bases between. The CDR3 consists of 14 residues.

V and J are TRBV6-5 and TRBJ1-4, with 7 bases that match TRBD1. In germline, CDR1 is MNHEY, CDR2 SVGAGI. CDR3 length: 14 amino acids. V gave up 6 bases and J gave up 7 bases; unmatched junction bases: 8. The CDR3 is CASRKGGVGEKLFF. The CDR3 DNA reads TGTGCCAGCAGGAAAGGGGGCGTCGGTGAAAAACTGTTTTTT.

This chain joins TRBV2 and TRBJ1-1; the D is unclear. The V gene's germline CDR1 is SNHLY and CDR2 FYNNEI. Trimming removed 5 bases at V and 5 bases at J, with 15 bases between. The CDR3 loop spans 14 amino acids. DNA of the CDR3: TGTGCCAGCAGTCTTAACCTAAGGGATACTGAAGCTTTCTTT. Encoded protein: CASSLNLRDTEAFF.

This clonotype showed up just a few times. This chain links TRBV4-3 with TRBJ2-5; D is perhaps TRBD1 (6 bases). The CDR3 runs 15 residues. With 5 bases removed from V and 5 bases from J, the gap between germline ends came to 18 bases. Germline CDR1 LGHNA, CDR2 YSLEER. Here the CDR3 DNA reads TGCGCCAGCAGCGTGGGGGCCGCCTCGGAGGAGACCCAGTACTTC. This encodes CASSVGAASEETQYF.

The chain recombines TRBV20-1 with TRBJ1-1; D gene ambiguous. The CDR3 totals 13 residues. Trimming removed 0 bases from V and 4 bases from J, with 9 bases in between. Germline CDR1 DFQATT, CDR2 SNEGSKA (reference sequence). Written as DNA, the CDR3 is TGCAGTGCTAGAGATCCAAGGTTCACTGAAGCTTTCTTT. Translating gives CSARDPRFTEAFF.

CDR3 in DNA: TGTGCCAGCAGATCCGAAAAGAGTAAAAAAGAGGCTTTCTTT. It yields the protein CASRSEKSKKEAFF. The chain recombines TRBV12-3 or TRBV12-4 with TRBJ1-1; the D is unclear. The V gene lost 6 bases and the J gene lost 11 bases, with 22 bases spanning the gap. The CDR3 has 14 amino acids.

The chain is built from TRBV12-5 and TRBJ2-1, with 10 bases lining up with TRBD2. CDR1 is LGHNT and CDR2 is FRNRAP in the germline V gene. CDR3 length: 17 amino acids. Trimming at V came to 4 bases and at J to 4 bases, leaving 10 bases not matched to a gene. CDR3 nucleotides: TGTGCTAGTGGTTCATACATACTAGCGGGGCTATACAATGAGCAGTTCTTC. Its protein is CASGSYILAGLYNEQFF. The whole variable domain, filled in from reference TRBV12-5 and TRBJ2-1, reads DARVTQTPRHKVTEMGQEVTMRCQPILGHNTVFWYRQTMMQGLELLAYFRNRAPLDDSGMPKDRFSAEMPDATLATLKIQPSEPRDSAVYFCASGSYILAGLYNEQFFGPGTRLTVL.

V is TRBV18 and J is TRBJ2-7; D is ambiguous. V gave up 3 bases and J gave up 10 bases, with 16 bases separating them. The CDR3 runs 13 residues. In germline, CDR1 is KGHSH, CDR2 LQKENI. The CDR3 region has the DNA TGTGCCAGCTCACCCGAGGTCCGCGAGGCCCAGTACTTC. Protein product: CASSPEVREAQYF.

In this sample, this clonotype turned up a few times. The chain uses TRBV6-2 or TRBV6-3 and TRBJ2-3, with D perhaps matching TRBD1 or TRBD2 (5 bases each). Germline V CDR1 and CDR2: MNHEY, SVGEGT. This CDR3 is 16 amino acids long. The V gene lost 6 bases and the J gene lost 2 bases, with 18 bases spanning the gap. CDR3 loop: CASSSPGTAFTDTQYF. The CDR3, as DNA: TGTGCCAGCAGCTCCCCAGGGACGGCTTTCACAGATACGCAGTATTTT.

CDR3 amino acids: CASSTGDRSIYEQYF. CDR3 DNA: TGTGCCAGCAGTACCGGCGACAGGTCCATCTACGAGCAGTACTTC. The V and J genes are TRBV6-2 or TRBV6-3 and TRBJ2-7, with D perhaps TRBD1 (6 bases). Germline CDR1 MNHEY, CDR2 SVGEGT. The length of the CDR3 is 15 residues. Trimming took off 5 bases at V and 3 bases at J, with 17 bases between the two ends.

V is TRBV15 and J is TRBJ2-5; a weak D match, TRBD1 (5 bases). The germline CDR1 and CDR2 sequences are LNHNV and YYDKDF (reference sequence). CDR3 length: 13 residues. Trimming took off 2 bases at V and 2 bases at J, with 6 bases between the two ends. CDR3 protein: CATSRQGQETQYF. Written as DNA, the CDR3 is TGTGCCACCAGCAGACAGGGACAAGAGACCCAGTACTTC.

The genes are TRBV27 and TRBJ2-2; perhaps TRBD2 as D (6 bases). There are 15 residues in the CDR3. Per germline, CDR1 MNHEY and CDR2 SMNVEV (reference sequence). Trimming removed 6 bases from V and 6 bases from J, with 17 bases in between. For the CDR3, the DNA is TGTGCCAGCAGCACCCTTCGACTAGTTCCCGGGGAGCTGTTTTTT. Translating it yields CASSTLRLVPGELFF.

This chain joins TRBV10-3 and TRBJ2-7; the match to TRBD2 covers 12 bases. The CDR3 has 14 amino acids. The germline gives CDR1 ENHRY, CDR2 SYGVKD. V shed 6 bases, J shed 7 bases, and the junction held 7 bases outside the gene matches. As DNA, the CDR3 is TGTGCCATCAGCGCCGCTGGGACTAGCGGGGAGCAGTACTTC. This sequence encodes CAISAAGTSGEQYF.

CDR3: CASRPLNTGELFF. CDR3 in DNA: TGTGCCAGCAGGCCCCTAAACACCGGGGAGCTGTTTTTT. The chain combines TRBV6-6 with TRBJ2-2; D gene uncertain. The ends were cut back, 6 bases at V and 2 bases at J, with 7 bases in the middle. CDR1 is MNHNY and CDR2 is SVGAGI in the germline V gene (reference sequence). The CDR3 length is 13 residues.

This clonotype was found a few times. A clone one base away is much larger, so this may be a read error. The chain joins TRBV4-2 to TRBJ2-1; 11 nucleotides match TRBD2. CDR1 is LGHNA, CDR2 YNFKEQ, per germline. The V and J ends lost 0 bases and 13 bases, in that order; junction bases with no gene match: 17. The length of the CDR3 is 18 residues. The DNA for the CDR3 is TGTGCCAGCAGCCAAGAGGCGACTAGCGGGGCTATCCAAGAGACCCAGTTCTTC. Its protein product is CASSQEATSGAIQETQFF.

The chain recombines TRBV6-5 with TRBJ1-2; 10 nucleotides align to TRBD1. CDR3 length: 16 residues. Germline V CDR1 and CDR2: MNHEY, SVGAGI. V shed 0 bases, J shed 6 bases, and the junction held 7 bases outside the gene matches. For the CDR3, the DNA is TGTGCCAGCAGTTACTCATGGGGACAGGGGAATGATGGCTACACCTTC. Translation gives CASSYSWGQGNDGYTF.

This clonotype was counted a few times. The chain has TRBV6-5 and TRBJ2-5; D is possibly TRBD1 (5 bases). With 2 bases removed from V and 5 bases from J, the gap between germline ends came to 15 bases. Germline CDR1 reads MNHEY; CDR2 reads SVGAGI. The length of the CDR3 is 15 residues. The CDR3 sequence is CASSYRLGEGETQYF. DNA of the CDR3: TGTGCCAGCAGTTACCGTTTAGGGGAAGGGGAGACCCAGTACTTC.

On this clonotype itself: A much larger clone differs by one base, so this may be a read error. This rearrangement joins TRBV20-1 to TRBJ2-4, with D hard to call. CDR1 and CDR2 from the germline V gene are DFQATT and SNEGSKA (reference sequence). The germline V and J ends were trimmed by 0 bases and 2 bases, with 5 bases remaining between them. The length of the CDR3 is 13 residues. This CDR3 is CSARERTKNIQYF. The CDR3, as DNA: TGCAGTGCTAGAGAGCGAACCAAAAACATTCAGTACTTC.

The CDR3 nucleotides read TGTGCCAGCAGTTCCTCGACAGGGGCACCCCAGCATTTT. The encoded protein is CASSSSTGAPQHF. The rearrangement links TRBV12-3 or TRBV12-4 to TRBJ1-5; 8 nucleotides line up with TRBD1. Trimming took 4 bases from V and 10 from J; bases not matched to a gene: 6. This CDR3 is 13 amino acids long.